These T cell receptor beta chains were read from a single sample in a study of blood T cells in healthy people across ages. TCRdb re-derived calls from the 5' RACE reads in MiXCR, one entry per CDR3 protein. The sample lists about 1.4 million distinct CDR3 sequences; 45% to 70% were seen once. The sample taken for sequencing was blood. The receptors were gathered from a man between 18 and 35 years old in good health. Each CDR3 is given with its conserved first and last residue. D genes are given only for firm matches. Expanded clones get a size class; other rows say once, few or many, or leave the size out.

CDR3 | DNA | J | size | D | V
CASVARVNTGELFF | TGTGCCAGCGTAGCGAGGGTTAACACCGGGGAGCTGTTTTTT | TRBJ2-2 | NA | NA | TRBV2
CASSKGGENTEAFF | TGTGCCAGCAGTAAAGGGGGGGAGAACACTGAAGCTTTCTTT | TRBJ1-1 | NA | NA | TRBV2
CASSADRPNSPLHF | TGTGCCAGCAGCGCGGACAGACCTAATTCACCCCTCCACTTT | TRBJ1-6 | NA | NA | TRBV28
CASSVEGRGPEKLFF | TGTGCCAGCAGCGTAGAGGGCAGGGGGCCTGAAAAACTGTTTTTT | TRBJ1-4 | NA | TRBD1 | TRBV9
CSVGLAGIQTQYF | TGCAGCGTTGGACTAGCGGGGATCCAGACCCAGTACTTC | TRBJ2-5 | few | TRBD2 | TRBV29-1
CASSQKTVETQYF | TGCGCCAGCAGCCAAAAGACAGTAGAGACCCAGTACTTC | TRBJ2-5 | once | NA | TRBV4-1
CASSPKTGPGGEQYF | TGCGCCAGCAGCCCGAAGACAGGGCCAGGGGGCGAGCAGTACTTC | TRBJ2-7 | NA | TRBD1 | TRBV5-1
CASRPGQAESPYGYTF | TGCGCCAGCAGACCAGGACAGGCGGAGTCACCCTATGGCTACACCTTC | TRBJ1-2 | NA | TRBD1 | TRBV5-1
CASSLAGTLSPLHF | TGTGCCAGCAGTTTGGCCGGGACCCTTTCACCCCTCCACTTT | TRBJ1-6 | few | NA | TRBV27
CSVAGGREQYF | TGCAGCGTGGCGGGGGGGAGGGAGCAGTACTTC | TRBJ2-7 | NA | TRBD2 | TRBV29-1
CASSQGVPGLAAPPGETQYF | TGTGCCAGCAGCCAAGGAGTTCCGGGACTAGCGGCTCCTCCGGGGGAGACCCAGTACTTC | TRBJ2-5 | NA | TRBD2 | TRBV14
CASSQDSSGRSYEQYF | TGTGCCAGCAGCCAAGATAGTAGCGGGAGGTCCTACGAGCAGTACTTC | TRBJ2-7 | NA | TRBD2 | TRBV4-2
CASSQGGSVGGTQYF | TGTGCCAGCAGCCAAGGTGGATCAGTGGGGGGGACCCAGTACTTC | TRBJ2-5 | NA | NA | TRBV3-1
CASSLYPHEQFF | TGTGCCAGCAGCTTATACCCTCATGAGCAGTTCTTC | TRBJ2-1 | NA | NA | TRBV5-6
CSVPGTPVMNTEAFF | TGCAGCGTCCCCGGGACACCGGTCATGAACACTGAAGCTTTCTTT | TRBJ1-1 | few | NA | TRBV29-1
CASSDRDSNTDTQYF | TGTGCCAGCAGCGATCGGGACTCCAACACAGATACGCAGTATTTT | TRBJ2-3 | NA | NA | TRBV7-9
CSARPPTGLSYNEQFF | TGCAGTGCTAGACCTCCGACAGGGCTATCCTACAATGAGCAGTTCTTC | TRBJ2-1 | NA | TRBD1 | TRBV20-1
CSATFPGAHDGYTF | TGCAGTGCTACCTTCCCAGGGGCTCATGATGGCTACACCTTC | TRBJ1-2 | NA | NA | TRBV20-1
CASRPWGEGRNEQFF | TGTGCCAGCAGACCCTGGGGGGAGGGCCGTAATGAGCAGTTCTTC | TRBJ2-1 | few | TRBD2 | TRBV12-3/TRBV12-4
CATATGTVPLVQYF | TGTGCCACAGCTACCGGGACAGTGCCTCTCGTTCAGTACTTC | TRBJ2-4 | NA | TRBD1 | TRBV7-2
CSAGGEKLFF | TGCAGTGCTGGGGGGGAAAAACTGTTTTTT | TRBJ1-4 | NA | NA | TRBV20-1
CASSYNGKGYTF | TGTGCCAGCAGTTACAATGGGAAAGGCTACACCTTC | TRBJ1-2 | NA | NA | TRBV6-6
CASSLKVLQETQYF | TGTGCCAGCAGTTTGAAGGTCCTTCAAGAGACCCAGTACTTC | TRBJ2-5 | few | NA | TRBV12-3/TRBV12-4
CSGSGDTDTQYF | TGCAGCGGATCAGGGGACACAGATACGCAGTATTTT | TRBJ2-3 | NA | NA | TRBV29-1
CSASPPAGQKLQETQYF | TGCAGTGCCTCCCCTCCCGCCGGACAAAAGCTCCAAGAGACCCAGTACTTC | TRBJ2-5 | NA | NA | TRBV20-1
CASSSLTGEDTQYF | TGTGCCAGCAGCTCCCTGACAGGAGAAGATACGCAGTATTTT | TRBJ2-3 | NA | NA | TRBV7-9
CATQEAGARYNEQFF | TGTGCCACTCAAGAAGCGGGAGCTCGGTACAATGAGCAGTTCTTC | TRBJ2-1 | NA | TRBD2 | TRBV6-5
CASSPEADSEAFF | TGTGCCAGCTCACCAGAGGCGGACAGTGAAGCTTTCTTT | TRBJ1-1 | NA | NA | TRBV18
CASSQDPTGWQFF | TGCGCCAGCAGCCAAGACCCAACAGGGTGGCAGTTCTTC | TRBJ2-1 | NA | NA | TRBV4-3
CASSQVGAPYYYEQYF | TGTGCCAGCAGCCAAGTTGGGGCCCCCTACTACTACGAGCAGTACTTC | TRBJ2-7 | NA | NA | TRBV14
CASGTGQTNEKLFF | TGTGCCAGCGGAACGGGACAAACTAATGAAAAACTGTTTTTT | TRBJ1-4 | NA | NA | TRBV2
CASSPSGGSREQFF | TGTGCCAGCTCACCAAGCGGCGGGAGCAGAGAGCAGTTCTTC | TRBJ2-1 | NA | TRBD2 | TRBV18
CASSPDNAKYTDTQYF | TGTGCCAGCAGCCCAGATAACGCGAAGTACACAGATACGCAGTATTTT | TRBJ2-3 | NA | NA | TRBV13
CASSQDGVAGVQETQYF | TGTGCCAGCAGCCAAGACGGGGTAGCGGGGGTGCAAGAGACCCAGTACTTC | TRBJ2-5 | few | TRBD2 | TRBV4-2
CASSYGQPDGYTF | TGTGCCAGCAGTTACGGACAGCCGGATGGCTACACCTTC | TRBJ1-2 | NA | NA | TRBV14
CASSLETSGRATDTQYF | TGCGCCAGCAGCTTGGAAACTAGCGGGAGGGCCACAGATACGCAGTATTTT | TRBJ2-3 | few | TRBD2 | TRBV5-1
CASSYSAVTRDRNYGYTF | TGTGCCAGCAGTTACTCCGCCGTTACCCGGGACAGAAACTATGGCTACACCTTC | TRBJ1-2 | few | TRBD1 | TRBV6-5
CASSLDHRTYEQYF | TGTGCCAGCAGCTTAGATCACAGAACCTACGAGCAGTACTTC | TRBJ2-7 | few | NA | TRBV11-2
CSVEGGQGVYGYTF | TGCAGCGTTGAAGGCGGACAGGGGGTCTATGGCTACACCTTC | TRBJ1-2 | few | TRBD1 | TRBV29-1
CASSLSTSGISYEQYF | TGTGCCAGCAGTTTATCGACTAGCGGTATCTCCTACGAGCAGTACTTC | TRBJ2-7 | few | TRBD2 | TRBV27
CASSGPGGRGYTF | TGTGCCAGCAGTGGTCCAGGGGGTCGTGGCTACACCTTC | TRBJ1-2 | NA | TRBD1 | TRBV6-2/TRBV6-3
CSVYDDNPYGYTF | TGCAGCGTTTATGATGACAACCCCTATGGCTACACCTTC | TRBJ1-2 | NA | NA | TRBV29-1
CASSTLGNEQYF | TGTGCCAGCAGTACTCTCGGCAATGAGCAGTACTTC | TRBJ2-5 | few | NA | TRBV27
CASSSQTGQQNEKLFF | TGTGCCAGCAGCTCCCAAACCGGGCAGCAAAATGAAAAACTGTTTTTT | TRBJ1-4 | NA | NA | TRBV7-2
CASSPPGHQEQYF | TGTGCCAGCTCTCCGCCGGGACATCAAGAGCAGTACTTC | TRBJ2-4 | NA | NA | TRBV18
CSTGTGGTEAFF | TGCAGCACCGGGACAGGGGGTACTGAAGCTTTCTTT | TRBJ1-1 | NA | TRBD1 | TRBV20-1
CASSAKSRVRGTYGYTF | TGTGCCAGCAGTGCAAAGAGCAGGGTCAGGGGGACCTATGGCTACACCTTC | TRBJ1-2 | NA | TRBD1 | TRBV6-1
CASSSSPDYASGGETQYF | TGTGCCAGCAGCTCCTCTCCAGACTATGCTAGCGGGGGTGAGACCCAGTACTTC | TRBJ2-5 | NA | TRBD2 | TRBV7-9
CASSQAFRQETQYF | TGCGCCAGCAGCCAAGCCTTTAGGCAAGAGACCCAGTACTTC | TRBJ2-5 | NA | NA | TRBV4-1